The clone carrying this TCR beta chain has at least ten counts. Its antigen is unknown. Trimming at V came to 5 bases and at J to 4 bases, leaving 7 bases not matched to a gene. This CDR3 has 14 amino acids. Germline-derived CDR1 and CDR2 are SEHNR and FQNEAQ (reference sequence). The data stem from a study of identical twins. TCRdb recomputed calls from the 5' RACE reads with MiXCR, one row per CDR3 protein. The table lists roughly 200,000 distinct CDR3 sequences, 15% to 20% of them singletons, with 40% in the top ten. Points from the study as a whole: The study found excess low generation probability among twin-shared out-of-frame alpha sequences.

These data were likewise used in another study, on T cells expressing NK-cell markers. According to that study: In roughly six donors, dominant CD3+CD56+NKG2C+ clonotypes ranked among the top 10 CD8+ clonotypes.

Sequenced sample: CD8+ T cells sorted from blood. The TCR originated in a woman aged 18-29 years in good health. The chain links TRBV7-9 to TRBJ2-7; TRBD1 aligns across 8 bases. CDR3 sequence (DNA): TGTGCCAGCAGCCACCCGACAGGGGAGTACGAGCAGTACTTC. It codes for CASSHPTGEYEQYF.